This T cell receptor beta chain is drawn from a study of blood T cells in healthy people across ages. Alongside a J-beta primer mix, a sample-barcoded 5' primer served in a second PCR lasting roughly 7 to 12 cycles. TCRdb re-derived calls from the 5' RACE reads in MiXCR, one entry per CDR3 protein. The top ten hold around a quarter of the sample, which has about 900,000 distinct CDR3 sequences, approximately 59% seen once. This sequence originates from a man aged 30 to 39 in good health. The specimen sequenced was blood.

The CDR3 DNA reads TGTGCCAGCGATATTGCGGGGGCCTTCAATGAGCAGTTCTTC. It translates to CASDIAGAFNEQFF. The genes are TRBV6-2 or TRBV6-3 and TRBJ2-1; D is perhaps TRBD2 (7 bases). Trimming took 8 bases from V and 6 from J, leaving 17 bases between them. In germline, CDR1 is MNHEY, CDR2 SVGEGT. The CDR3 is 14 amino acids.